The 22 T cell receptor beta chains below all came from one sample that was sequenced in a study of T cells in Graves' hyperthyroidism and ophthalmopathy. The source material, RNA transcripts, was used to amplify TCR beta CDR3 regions. The primer set for the first-round RT-PCR of the TCR CDR3 was HTBI. TCRdb recomputed calls from the multiplex PCR reads with MiXCR, one row per CDR3 protein. The table lists hundreds of thousands of distinct CDR3 sequences, approximately 23% of them singletons. The material sequenced was blood. All receptors come from a woman in her 70s with Graves' ophthalmopathy.

The chain links TRBV19 to TRBJ2-1, with D possibly matching TRBD2 (6 bases). V was shortened by 4 bases and J by 4 bases, with 17 bases between the two germline ends. CDR3 size: 16 residues. From germline, CDR1 is LNHDA and CDR2 SQIVND (reference sequence). Here the CDR3 reads CASSTPSRGMYNEQFF. CDR3 coding DNA: TGTGCCAGTAGTACACCCTCCCGCGGGATGTACAATGAGCAGTTCTTC.

The chain carries TRBV6-1 and TRBJ1-4; TRBD1 agrees at 8 bases. From germline, CDR1 is MNHNS and CDR2 SASEGT. There are 17 residues in the CDR3. Germline trimming cut 5 bases from V and 7 bases from J; bases unmatched to any gene: 15. CDR3 region: CASSFGQGGVQREKLFF. The DNA of the CDR3 is TGTGCCAGCAGTTTCGGACAGGGAGGGGTCCAGCGTGAAAAACTGTTTTTT.

This clonotype was detected only a few times. The CDR3: CSARDLVGATNEKLFF. The CDR3 coding sequence is TGCAGTGCTAGAGATCTAGTAGGTGCAACTAATGAAAAACTGTTTTTT. The chain joins TRBV20-1 to TRBJ1-4; D is uncertain. In germline, CDR1 is DFQATT, CDR2 SNEGSKA (reference sequence). The CDR3 spans 16 residues. The V end lost 0 bases, the J end lost 0 bases, and 11 bases lay between the germline ends.

The CDR3 DNA reads as TGTGCCAGCAAGGGACAGATTAGCTCCTATAATTCACCCCTCCACTTT. It specifies CASKGQISSYNSPLHF. The chain recombines TRBV7-8 with TRBJ1-6, with TRBD1 identical over 7 bases. Germline-derived CDR1 and CDR2 are SGHVS and FQNEAQ. CDR3 length: 16 amino acids. With 7 bases clipped from V and 0 bases from J, the junction kept 6 bases outside the gene matches.

This clonotype was counted only a few times. This chain connects TRBV19 to TRBJ2-4; D gene ambiguous. V was cut by 11 bases and J by 2 bases, with 16 bases left in between. CDR3 length: 14 residues. The germline gives CDR1 LNHDA, CDR2 SQIVND (reference sequence). CDR3 sequence: CAASPGDPKNIQYF. CDR3 DNA sequence: TGTGCCGCCAGCCCCGGAGACCCCAAAAACATTCAGTACTTC. Using reference TRBV19 and TRBJ2-4 for the parts outside the CDR3, the full variable domain is DGGITQSPKYLFRKEGQNVTLSCEQNLNHDAMYWYRQDPGQGLRLIYYSQIVNDFQKGDIAEGYSVSREKKESFPLTVTSAQKNPTAFYLCAASPGDPKNIQYFGAGTRLSVL.

This clonotype showed up just a few times. The chain joins TRBV14 to TRBJ2-1; D gene ambiguous. V was pared by 5 bases and J by 5 bases, with 16 bases between. There are 15 residues in the CDR3. Germline CDR1 and CDR2: SGHDN and FVKESK. DNA for the CDR3: TGTGCCAGCAGCATAGCCCGGGTTCGGAACAATGAGCAGTTCTTC. Protein: CASSIARVRNNEQFF.

This CDR3 reads CATGTYGYTF. The CDR3 DNA sequence: TGTGCCACCGGAACGTATGGCTACACCTTC. The chain recombines TRBV7-9 with TRBJ1-2, with no clear D. Per the germline V gene, CDR1 is SEHNR and CDR2 is FQNEAQ (reference sequence). The CDR3 length is 10 residues. Deletions cut 10 bases from V and 5 bases from J, with 8 bases between.

The sample holds many counts of this clonotype. The rearrangement uses TRBV27 and TRBJ2-7; tentatively, D is TRBD1 (5 bases). CDR3 length: 15 residues. The ends were cut back, 0 bases at V and 4 bases at J, with 13 bases in the middle. CDR1 is MNHEY and CDR2 is SMNVEV in the germline V gene (reference sequence). CDR3 bases: TGTGCCAGCAGTTTATCGGGCAGGGCATTTTACGAGCAGTACTTC. This translates into CASSLSGRAFYEQYF.

The rearrangement links TRBV30 to TRBJ2-7; 7 positions match TRBD1. The germline V gene has CDR1 GTSNPN and CDR2 SVGIG (reference sequence). With 3 bases clipped from V and 4 bases from J, the junction kept 6 bases outside the gene matches. CDR3 size: 13 residues. CDR3 sequence (DNA): TGTGCCTGGAGGGAAAAGGGGGCGTACGAGCAGTACTTC. Translation gives CAWREKGAYEQYF.

The chain has TRBV7-2 and TRBJ2-7, with TRBD1 matching 10 bases. Germline CDR1 SGHTA, CDR2 FQGNSA. The CDR3 runs to 15 residues. With V trimmed by 4 bases and J by 6 bases, 9 bases remained unmatched. In DNA, the CDR3 is TGTGCCAGCAGCTACCTAACCGGGACAGGGGTCGAGCAGTACTTC. Translating it yields CASSYLTGTGVEQYF.

In this sample, this clonotype turned up many times. The CDR3 is CASSLVGSGSGYEQYF. CDR3 in DNA: TGTGCCAGCAGCTTAGTAGGTAGCGGGAGTGGTTACGAGCAGTACTTC. The genes are TRBV7-2 and TRBJ2-7; TRBD2 aligns across 9 bases. The V and J ends lost 1 base and 4 bases, in that order; junction bases with no gene match: 8. This CDR3 has 16 amino acids. CDR1 is SGHTA, CDR2 FQGNSA, per germline.

This clonotype was counted only a few times. The chain employs TRBV15 and TRBJ2-7; D remains unclear. Between the trimmed V and J ends, which lost 0 bases and 0 bases, there was a span of 9 bases. Germline CDR1 reads LNHNV; CDR2 reads YYDKDF (reference sequence). This CDR3 spans 15 amino acids. In nucleotides, the CDR3 is TGTGCCACCAGCAGAGAGGTTTACAGCTCCTACGAGCAGTACTTC. Residues: CATSREVYSSYEQYF.

This clonotype was seen repeatedly, ten times or more. The chain links TRBV12-5 to TRBJ2-1; D is uncertain. This CDR3 contains 16 residues. CDR1 LGHNT and CDR2 FRNRAP come from the germline V gene. Trimming removed 5 bases at V and 5 bases at J, with 19 bases between. CDR3 loop: CASGLNFGLQDNEQFF. The CDR3 DNA sequence: TGTGCTAGTGGTCTCAACTTCGGCCTCCAGGACAATGAGCAGTTCTTC.

The chain is built from TRBV28 and TRBJ2-1; 14 nucleotides align to TRBD2. The CDR3 contains 19 residues. The ends lost 4 bases at V and 2 bases at J; junction bases unmatched: 10. Germline V gene data show CDR1 as MDHEN and CDR2 as SYDVKM. This CDR3 is CASSSPEGLAGGTYNEQFF. The DNA for the CDR3 is TGTGCCAGCAGTTCCCCGGAAGGACTAGCGGGAGGTACCTACAATGAGCAGTTCTTC.

The rearrangement joins TRBV24-1 to TRBJ2-2, with D maybe TRBD1 (6 bases). This CDR3 has 13 amino acids. Trimming left V 3 bases short and J 10 bases short, with 11 bases between. Germline V gene lookup returns CDR1 KGHDR and CDR2 SFDVKD. The CDR3 sequence: CATSDVRQEELFF. CDR3 bases: TGTGCCACCAGTGATGTACGACAGGAGGAGCTGTTTTTT.

This chain uses TRBV3-1 with TRBJ2-2, with TRBD2 matching over 11 bases. Germline V gene data show CDR1 as LGHDT and CDR2 as YNNKEL (reference sequence). The CDR3 consists of 16 residues. The J segment lost 8 bases and the V segment lost 0 bases, leaving 5 bases of the junction unmatched. The CDR3 loop is CASSQELTSGTGELFF. CDR3 nucleotides: TGTGCCAGCAGCCAAGAGCTGACTAGCGGGACTGGGGAGCTGTTTTTT. The variable domain in full, with the rest retrieved from reference TRBV3-1 and TRBJ2-2, is DTAVSQTPKYLVTQMGNDKSIKCEQNLGHDTMYWYKQDSKKFLKIMFSYNNKELIINETVPNRFSPKSPDKAHLNLHINSLELGDSAVYFCASSQELTSGTGELFFGEGSRLTVL.

This chain connects TRBV9 to TRBJ2-3; D uncertain. CDR1 is SGDLS and CDR2 is YYNGEE in the germline V gene. This CDR3 spans 8 amino acids. In DNA form, the CDR3 reads TGTGGCACAGATACGCAGTATTTT. Its protein product is CGTDTQYF.

The V call is TRBV3-1, the J call TRBJ2-5, with a tentative D call TRBD2 (6 bases). Germline CDR1 LGHDT, CDR2 YNNKEL (reference sequence). This CDR3 comprises 15 residues. Trimming stripped 5 bases from V and 5 bases from J, with 18 bases between. The CDR3 nucleotides are TGTGCCAGCAGCTCACCCTGGACTATCCGGGAGACCCAGTACTTC. Encoded protein: CASSSPWTIRETQYF.

This clonotype was detected ten times or more. The chain is built from TRBV12-5 and TRBJ2-5; D call uncertain. The CDR3 runs 12 residues. The ends were cut back, 9 bases at V and 5 bases at J, with 13 bases in the middle. From germline, CDR1 is LGHNT and CDR2 FRNRAP. CDR3 protein: CASQGVSETQYF. The CDR3 nucleotides read TGTGCTAGCCAAGGAGTTTCGGAGACCCAGTACTTC.

This clonotype has a handful of counts. This chain uses TRBV9 with TRBJ1-5, with D tentatively TRBD1 (6 bases). CDR1 is SGDLS, CDR2 YYNGEE, per germline. The germline V and J ends were trimmed by 2 bases and 3 bases, with 9 bases remaining between them. The CDR3 has 14 residues. The CDR3 coding sequence is TGTGCCAGCAGCGTCACAGGGAACAATCAGCCCCAGCATTTT. Translating it yields CASSVTGNNQPQHF.

V gene TRBV6-1 combines with J gene TRBJ2-7; the match to TRBD2 covers 8 bases. The CDR3 extends over 15 amino acids. V lost 6 bases to trimming and J lost 5 bases; unmatched junction nucleotides: 12. Germline loops: CDR1 MNHNS, CDR2 SASEGT. The CDR3 loop reads CASRPPGGRTNEQYF. The DNA of the CDR3 is TGTGCCAGCAGACCCCCGGGGGGGCGCACAAACGAGCAGTACTTC.

The sample holds many counts of this clonotype. The chain links TRBV28 to TRBJ1-4, with 8 bases aligning to TRBD1. The length of the CDR3 is 16 residues. CDR1 is MDHEN, CDR2 SYDVKM, per germline. The junction had 13 bases not matched to a gene; V was cut back by 6 bases and J by 7 bases. CDR3 DNA sequence: TGTGCCAGCAGCCCCGGGACAGGAAGGGGTGCTGAAAAACTGTTTTTT. It encodes CASSPGTGRGAEKLFF. Complete variable domain (other parts from reference TRBV28 and TRBJ1-4): DVKVTQSSRYLVKRTGEKVFLECVQDMDHENMFWYRQDPGLGLRLIYFSYDVKMKEKGDIPEGYSVSREKKERFSLILESASTNQTSMYLCASSPGTGRGAEKLFFGSGTQLSVL.